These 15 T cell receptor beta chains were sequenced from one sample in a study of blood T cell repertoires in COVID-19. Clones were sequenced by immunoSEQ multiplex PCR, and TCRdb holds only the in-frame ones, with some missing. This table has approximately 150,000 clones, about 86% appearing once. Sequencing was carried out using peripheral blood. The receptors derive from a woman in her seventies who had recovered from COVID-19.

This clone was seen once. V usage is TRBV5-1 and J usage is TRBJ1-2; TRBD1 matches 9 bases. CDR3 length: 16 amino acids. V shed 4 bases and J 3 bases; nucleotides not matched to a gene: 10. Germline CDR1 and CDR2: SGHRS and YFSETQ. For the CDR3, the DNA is TGCGCCAGCAGCCCGGGGACAGGGCGAGTGGACTATGGCTACACCTTC. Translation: CASSPGTGRVDYGYTF.

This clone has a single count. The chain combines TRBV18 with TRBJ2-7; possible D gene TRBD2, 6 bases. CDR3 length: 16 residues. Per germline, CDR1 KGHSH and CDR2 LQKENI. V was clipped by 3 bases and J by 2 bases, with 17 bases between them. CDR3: CASSPGGYAPTYEQYF. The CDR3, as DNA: TGTGCCAGCTCACCGGGGGGATACGCACCAACCTACGAGCAGTACTTC.

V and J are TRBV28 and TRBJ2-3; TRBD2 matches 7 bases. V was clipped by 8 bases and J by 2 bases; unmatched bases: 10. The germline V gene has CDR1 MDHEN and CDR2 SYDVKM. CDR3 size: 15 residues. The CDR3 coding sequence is TGTGCCAGCGGTCCCGGGGGAGGGACCACAGATACGCAGTATTTT. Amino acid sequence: CASGPGGGTTDTQYF.

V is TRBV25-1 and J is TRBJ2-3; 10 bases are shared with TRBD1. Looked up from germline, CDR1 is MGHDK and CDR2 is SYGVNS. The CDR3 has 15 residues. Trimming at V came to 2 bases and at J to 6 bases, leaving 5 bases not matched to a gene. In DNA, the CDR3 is TGTGCCAGCAGTGAAGTGGGGACAGGGGCCGATACGCAGTATTTT. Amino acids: CASSEVGTGADTQYF.

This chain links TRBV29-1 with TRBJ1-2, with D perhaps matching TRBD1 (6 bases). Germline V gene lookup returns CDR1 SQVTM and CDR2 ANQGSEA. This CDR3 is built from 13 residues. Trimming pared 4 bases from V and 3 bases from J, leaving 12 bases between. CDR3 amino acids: CSVVGGADYGYTF. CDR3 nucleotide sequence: TGCAGCGTTGTAGGGGGGGCGGACTATGGCTACACCTTC.

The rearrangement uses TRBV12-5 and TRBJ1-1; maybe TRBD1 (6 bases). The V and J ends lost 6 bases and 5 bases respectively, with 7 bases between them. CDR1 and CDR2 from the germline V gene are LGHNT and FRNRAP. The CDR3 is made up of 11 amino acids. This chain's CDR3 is CASGRGTEAFF. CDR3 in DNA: TGTGCTAGTGGGAGGGGGACTGAAGCTTTCTTT. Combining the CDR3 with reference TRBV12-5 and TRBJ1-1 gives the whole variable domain DARVTQTPRHKVTEMGQEVTMRCQPILGHNTVFWYRQTMMQGLELLAYFRNRAPLDDSGMPKDRFSAEMPDATLATLKIQPSEPRDSAVYFCASGRGTEAFFGQGTRLTVV.

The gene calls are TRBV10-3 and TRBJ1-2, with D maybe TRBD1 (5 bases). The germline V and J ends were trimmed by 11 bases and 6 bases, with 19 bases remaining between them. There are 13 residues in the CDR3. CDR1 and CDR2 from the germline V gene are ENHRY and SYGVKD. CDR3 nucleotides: TGTGCCGCGGGGGGACGGGAGAGGCATGGCTACACCTTC. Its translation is CAAGGRERHGYTF.

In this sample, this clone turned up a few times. In DNA form, the CDR3 reads TGCGCCAGCAGCCACGGACAGGGGAGGCCCAACTATGGCTACACCTTC. Its translation: CASSHGQGRPNYGYTF. The V and J genes are TRBV5-1 and TRBJ1-2, with TRBD1 identical over 9 bases. The CDR3 is 16 amino acids. Germline-derived CDR1 and CDR2 are SGHRS and YFSETQ. J gave up 2 bases and V 4 bases, and 9 bases lay outside the gene matches.

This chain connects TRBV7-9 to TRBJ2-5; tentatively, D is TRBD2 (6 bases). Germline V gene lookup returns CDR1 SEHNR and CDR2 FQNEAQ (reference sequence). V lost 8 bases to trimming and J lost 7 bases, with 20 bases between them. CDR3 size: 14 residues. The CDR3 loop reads CASGRDSSRGTQYF. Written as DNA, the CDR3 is TGTGCCAGCGGCCGGGACTCATCAAGGGGGACCCAGTACTTC.

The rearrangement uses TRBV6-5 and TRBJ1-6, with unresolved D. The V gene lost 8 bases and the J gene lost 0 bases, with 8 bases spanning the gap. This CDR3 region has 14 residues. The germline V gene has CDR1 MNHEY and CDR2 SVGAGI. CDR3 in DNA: TGTGCCAGCGAGCGTTACTCCTATAATTCACCCCTCCACTTT. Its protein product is CASERYSYNSPLHF.

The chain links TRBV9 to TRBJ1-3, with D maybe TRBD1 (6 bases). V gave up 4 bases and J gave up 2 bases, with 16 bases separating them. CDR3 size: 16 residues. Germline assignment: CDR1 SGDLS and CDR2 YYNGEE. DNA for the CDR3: TGTGCCAGCAGCAAACAACAGGGAAACGCTGGAAACACCATATATTTT. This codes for CASSKQQGNAGNTIYF.

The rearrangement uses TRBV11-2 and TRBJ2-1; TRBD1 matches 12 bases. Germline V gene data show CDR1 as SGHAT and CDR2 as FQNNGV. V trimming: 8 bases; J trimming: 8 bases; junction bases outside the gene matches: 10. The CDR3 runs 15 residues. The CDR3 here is CASGPGTGGWDEQFF. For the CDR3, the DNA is TGTGCCAGCGGCCCCGGGACAGGGGGCTGGGATGAGCAGTTCTTC.

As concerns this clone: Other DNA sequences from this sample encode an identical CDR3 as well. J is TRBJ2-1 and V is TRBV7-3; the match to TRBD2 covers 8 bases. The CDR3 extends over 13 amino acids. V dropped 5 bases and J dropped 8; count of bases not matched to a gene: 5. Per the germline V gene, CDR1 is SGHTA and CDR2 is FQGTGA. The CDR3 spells CASSPPGGDEQFF. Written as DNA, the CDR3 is TGTGCCAGCAGCCCCCCCGGGGGGGATGAGCAGTTCTTC.

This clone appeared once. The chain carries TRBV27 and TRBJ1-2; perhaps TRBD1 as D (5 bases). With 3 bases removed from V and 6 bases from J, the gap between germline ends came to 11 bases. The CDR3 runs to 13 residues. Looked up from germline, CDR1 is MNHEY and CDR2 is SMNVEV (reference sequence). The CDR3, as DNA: TGTGCCAGCAGTTTGTGGGGCGGCGATGGCTACACCTTC. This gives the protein CASSLWGGDGYTF.

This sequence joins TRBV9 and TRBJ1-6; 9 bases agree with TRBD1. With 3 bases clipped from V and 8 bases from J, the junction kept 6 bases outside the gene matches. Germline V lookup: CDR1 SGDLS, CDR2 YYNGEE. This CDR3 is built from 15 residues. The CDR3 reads CASSGTWTGDSPLHF. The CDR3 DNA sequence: TGTGCCAGCAGCGGAACCTGGACAGGGGATTCACCCCTCCACTTT.